This T cell receptor (beta chain) was sequenced in a study of blood T cell repertoires in COVID-19. Across the study: T cells, B-cell-depleted T cells, or PBMCs provided the cDNA or gDNA that served as material.

Per the study methods: Reference gene primer amplification in the assay estimated nucleated cell counts. Using immunoSEQ multiplex PCR, the repertoire was profiled, and TCRdb retains in-frame clones only, with some absent. V, J and clone size are those of that table, while D and trimming were read from the DNA. The sample lists roughly 53,000 clones; 70% to 85% were seen once. Trimming removed 0 bases from V and 4 bases from J; junction bases left unmatched: 0. CDR1 and CDR2 from the germline V gene are SGHRS and YFSETQ. The CDR3 has 14 amino acids. This clonotype originated in a human donor in a cohort sampled during active COVID-19. What was sequenced was peripheral blood. The chain combines TRBV5-1 with TRBJ1-4; 7 nucleotides align to TRBD1. The CDR3 loop reads CASSLAGGNEKLFF. The CDR3 nucleotides are TGCGCCAGCAGCTTGGCAGGGGGTAATGAAAAACTGTTTTTT.